This passage covers 21 T cell receptor beta chains from one sample sequenced in a study of PD-1 blockade in mismatch repair-deficient tumors. This table comes from immunoSEQ multiplex PCR, and its TCRdb copy is limited to in-frame clones, with some not included. The sample holds 70,000 to 90,000 clones, about 82% seen once. The sequencing used peripheral blood, collected 44 weeks after starting pembrolizumab. The receptors stem from an adult with mismatch repair-deficient cancer.

The chain couples TRBV7-2 to TRBJ2-7; D tentatively fits TRBD1 or TRBD2 (5 bases each). V lost 6 bases to trimming and J lost 3 bases, with 18 bases between them. Germline CDR1 is SGHTA and CDR2 is FQGNSA. The CDR3 consists of 15 residues. CDR3 nucleotides: TGTGCCAGCAGGGGCGCCGGGGCGGTTAGCTACGAGCAGTACTTC. Amino acid sequence: CASRGAGAVSYEQYF.

This chain connects TRBV4-2 to TRBJ2-3; a weak D match, TRBD2 (6 bases). Trimming pared 3 bases from V and 4 bases from J, leaving 20 bases between. The CDR3 spans 17 residues. Looked up from germline, CDR1 is LGHNA and CDR2 is YNFKEQ. For the CDR3, the DNA is TGTGCCAGCAGCCACGTAGGTAGCGGAGAGGCGCCAGATACGCAGTATTTT. It encodes CASSHVGSGEAPDTQYF.

This clone has a single count. V and J are TRBV1 and TRBJ2-1; the DNA was not used to check the table's D call, TRBD2. TRBV1 is marked as a pseudogene. The CDR3 runs to 19 residues. CDR3 bases: TGCACCAGCAGCCAAGATAAAGAAGAGCGGGAGAGCTCCTACAATGAGCAGTTCTTC. Protein sequence: CTSSQDKEERESSYNEQFF.

Concerning this clone: The same CDR3 arises from other DNA sequences in this sample as well. This chain connects TRBV19 to TRBJ2-3; 7 positions match TRBD1. V lost 3 bases and J lost 1; bases outside the gene matches: 1. CDR3 length: 14 amino acids. Germline V CDR1 and CDR2: LNHDA, SQIVND (reference sequence). The CDR3 region is CASSIGTGTDTQYF. The CDR3 bases are TGTGCCAGTAGTATCGGGACAGGCACAGATACGCAGTATTTT. Drawing the rest from reference TRBV19 and TRBJ2-3, the complete variable domain is DGGITQSPKYLFRKEGQNVTLSCEQNLNHDAMYWYRQDPGQGLRLIYYSQIVNDFQKGDIAEGYSVSREKKESFPLTVTSAQKNPTAFYLCASSIGTGTDTQYFGPGTRLTVL.

This clone was counted between two and nine times. This rearrangement joins TRBV4-1 to TRBJ2-7, with D possibly matching TRBD2 (7 bases). V lost 1 base and J 12 bases, leaving 13 bases between the germline ends. The germline gives CDR1 MGHRA, CDR2 YSYEKL. The CDR3 covers 12 residues. The CDR3 DNA is TGCGCCAGCAGCCAAGTAGGGGGAGGGCCGTACTTC. Translating it yields CASSQVGGGPYF.

This chain links TRBV19 with TRBJ1-1, with D perhaps TRBD1 (5 bases). The CDR3 is 13 amino acids. Germline V CDR1 and CDR2: LNHDA, SQIVND (reference sequence). CDR3 sequence reads: CAAGGRVNTEAFF. The CDR3 DNA is TGTGCAGCTGGGGGACGAGTCAACACTGAAGCTTTCTTT.

The chain's CDR3 is CASSEPPRVGGRDNEQFF. CDR3 nucleotide sequence: TGTGCCAGCAGTGAACCTCCTCGCGTCGGAGGTAGGGACAATGAGCAGTTCTTC. The chain combines TRBV6-1 with TRBJ2-1; perhaps TRBD2 as D (5 bases). Trimming pared 2 bases from V and 5 bases from J, leaving 22 bases between. The CDR3 has 18 residues. Germline-derived CDR1 and CDR2 are MNHNS and SASEGT.

The chain employs TRBV25-1 and TRBJ2-1; maybe TRBD2 (5 bases). The CDR3 runs 14 residues. V was cut by 5 bases and J by 3 bases, with 11 bases left in between. Germline V gene lookup returns CDR1 MGHDK and CDR2 SYGVNS. The CDR3 DNA follows: TGTGCCAGCAGTCGGGTAGCGCACTACAATGAGCAGTTCTTC. It translates to CASSRVAHYNEQFF.

This clone appeared a single time. This rearrangement joins TRBV30 to TRBJ2-1; D gene uncertain. The CDR3 has 13 residues. V was clipped by 4 bases and J by 5 bases, with 12 bases between them. Per germline, CDR1 GTSNPN and CDR2 SVGIG (reference sequence). The CDR3 region has the DNA TGTGCCTGGATGGCTTCGACGGACAATGAGCAGTTCTTC. Its protein is CAWMASTDNEQFF.

This clone appeared a few times. This sequence joins TRBV7-3 and TRBJ2-2, with a possible D match to TRBD1 (6 bases). The V end was cut by 5 bases, the J end by 4 bases, with 14 bases between. Looked up from germline, CDR1 is SGHTA and CDR2 is FQGTGA. The CDR3 extends over 15 amino acids. This CDR3 is CASSPRTEVTGELFF. The CDR3 region has the DNA TGTGCCAGCAGCCCCCGGACAGAGGTCACCGGGGAGCTGTTTTTT.

The chain employs TRBV30 and TRBJ2-6; D remains unclear. The CDR3 is 14 residues long. V lost 3 bases and J lost 2, with 8 bases in between. The germline CDR1 and CDR2 sequences are GTSNPN and SVGIG (reference sequence). The CDR3 region is CAWRVLPGANVLTF. In nucleotides, the CDR3 is TGTGCCTGGAGGGTCTTACCTGGGGCCAACGTCCTGACTTTC.

J is TRBJ2-3 and V is TRBV12-5; 9 nucleotides line up with TRBD2. CDR1 and CDR2 from the germline V gene are LGHNT and FRNRAP. The CDR3 consists of 17 residues. With V trimmed by 7 bases and J by 4 bases, 15 bases remained unmatched. The CDR3 here is CASVASAGGRVADTQYF. CDR3 nucleotide sequence: TGTGCTAGTGTTGCATCGGCGGGAGGGCGGGTGGCAGATACGCAGTATTTT. The full variable domain, rest sourced from reference TRBV12-5 and TRBJ2-3, is DARVTQTPRHKVTEMGQEVTMRCQPILGHNTVFWYRQTMMQGLELLAYFRNRAPLDDSGMPKDRFSAEMPDATLATLKIQPSEPRDSAVYFCASVASAGGRVADTQYFGPGTRLTVL.

The chain carries TRBV7-6 and TRBJ2-3, with D perhaps matching TRBD2 (6 bases). The CDR3 has 15 amino acids. Germline V CDR1 and CDR2: SGHVS, FNYEAQ. The germline V and J ends were trimmed by 0 bases and 4 bases, with 11 bases remaining between them. The CDR3 region is CASSLAGGGPDTQYF. The CDR3, as DNA: TGTGCCAGCAGCTTAGCGGGAGGAGGGCCAGATACGCAGTATTTT.

The V call is TRBV7-9, the J call TRBJ2-7; tentatively, D is TRBD1 or TRBD2 (5 bases each). V was trimmed by 4 bases and J by 3 bases, leaving 25 bases between them. There are 18 residues in the CDR3. Germline V gene sequence: CDR1 SEHNR, CDR2 FQNEAQ (reference sequence). CDR3 amino acids: CASSSSGGDSSGFYEQYF. The DNA of the CDR3 is TGTGCCAGCAGCTCTAGTGGGGGAGATAGCAGTGGGTTCTACGAGCAGTACTTC.

V and J are TRBV7-2 and TRBJ2-3; the match to TRBD2 covers 11 bases. V gave up 5 bases and J gave up 2 bases; unmatched junction bases: 3. The CDR3 loop spans 15 amino acids. Germline-derived CDR1 and CDR2 are SGHTA and FQGNSA. DNA for the CDR3: TGTGCCAGCAGCCCTAGCGGGAGGTACACAGATACGCAGTATTTT. Its translation: CASSPSGRYTDTQYF.

The V call is TRBV5-6, the J call TRBJ2-3; tentative D call: TRBD1 (5 bases). V was trimmed by 1 base and J by 5 bases, leaving 8 bases between them. The germline V gene has CDR1 SGHDT and CDR2 YYEEEE. This CDR3 spans 13 amino acids. CDR3: CASSLWGKDTQYF. The CDR3 nucleotides read TGTGCCAGCAGCTTGTGGGGCAAAGATACGCAGTATTTT.

This sequence joins TRBV9 and TRBJ2-7; D call uncertain. The germline V gene encodes CDR1 SGDLS and CDR2 YYNGEE. This CDR3 is 15 amino acids long. Trimming removed 4 bases at V and 1 base at J, with 15 bases between. The CDR3 region has the DNA TGTGCCAGCAGCCCCGGCCCGGTCCTGTCCTACGAGCAGTACTTC. This gives the protein CASSPGPVLSYEQYF.

This chain uses TRBV10-3 with TRBJ2-2, with unresolved D. The V end was cut by 7 bases, the J end by 1 base, with 7 bases between. The V gene's germline CDR1 is ENHRY and CDR2 SYGVKD. The CDR3 totals 13 residues. CDR3 sequence reads: CAINSGNTGELFF. The CDR3 nucleotides read TGTGCCATCAATTCAGGGAACACCGGGGAGCTGTTTTTT.

The rearrangement links TRBV6-5 to TRBJ2-7, with D uncertain. In germline, CDR1 is MNHEY, CDR2 SVGAGI. There are 13 residues in the CDR3. V lost 2 bases to trimming and J lost 2 bases, with 7 bases between them. The CDR3 reads CASSYAETYEQYF. The CDR3 bases are TGTGCCAGCAGTTACGCGGAAACCTACGAGCAGTACTTC.

The chain couples TRBV5-6 to TRBJ1-2; the D is unclear. CDR1 and CDR2 (germline): SGHDT, YYEEEE. The CDR3 is 12 residues long. The V end was cut by 0 bases, the J end by 4 bases, with 4 bases between. The CDR3 loop reads CASSLVAYGYTF. CDR3 coding DNA: TGTGCCAGCAGCTTGGTGGCCTATGGCTACACCTTC.

In this sample, this clone turned up once. J is TRBJ1-5 and V is TRBV7-9; 10 bases are a match to TRBD1. The germline V gene encodes CDR1 SEHNR and CDR2 FQNEAQ (reference sequence). The CDR3 extends over 13 amino acids. With V trimmed by 9 bases and J by 4 bases, 3 bases remained unmatched. The CDR3 protein is CASAGQGNQPQHF. CDR3 DNA: TGTGCCAGTGCGGGACAGGGGAATCAGCCCCAGCATTTT.